Included here is one TCR beta chain sequence, with context. Its antigen is not known. This sample is part of a study of graft-versus-host responses after intestinal transplantation. Overall study: Induction with anti-thymocyte globulin, then tacrolimus and steroids for 2 to 3 years, was given to all recipients.

General study points: Early post-transplant declines in HvG were associated with peak levels of circulating GvH clones.

Produced via immunoSEQ multiplex PCR; TCRdb's table is partial and in-frame only. The repertoire holds over 40,000 clones, with approximately 92% as singletons. Germline CDR1 SGHVS, CDR2 FNYEAQ. V gave up 1 base and J gave up 7 bases; unmatched junction bases: 7. This CDR3 contains 16 residues. The TCR originated in a human patient who received an intestinal transplant, so some T cells may come from the graft donor. The source was PBMCs, collected 750 to 800 days after a first intestinal transplant, on the day of a second. V and J are TRBV7-6 and TRBJ2-4, with 10 bases identical to TRBD2. The CDR3 coding sequence is TGTGCCAGCAGCTTAGGGCTAGCGGGAGCGGGGAACATTCAGTACTTC. It codes for CASSLGLAGAGNIQYF.